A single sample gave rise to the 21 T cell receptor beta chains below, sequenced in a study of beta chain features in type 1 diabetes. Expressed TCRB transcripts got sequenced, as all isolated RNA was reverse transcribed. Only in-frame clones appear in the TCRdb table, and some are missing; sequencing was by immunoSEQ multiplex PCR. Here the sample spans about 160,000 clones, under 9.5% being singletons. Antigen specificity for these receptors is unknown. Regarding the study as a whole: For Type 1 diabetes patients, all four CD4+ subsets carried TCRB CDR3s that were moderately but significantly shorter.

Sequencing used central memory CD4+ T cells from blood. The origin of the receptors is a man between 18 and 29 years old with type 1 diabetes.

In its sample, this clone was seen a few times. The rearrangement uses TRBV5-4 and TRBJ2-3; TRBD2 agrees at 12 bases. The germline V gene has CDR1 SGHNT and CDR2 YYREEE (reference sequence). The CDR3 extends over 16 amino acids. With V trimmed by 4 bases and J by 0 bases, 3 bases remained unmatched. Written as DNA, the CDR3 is TGTGCCAGCAGCGTTGGGACTAGCGGGAGCACAGATACGCAGTATTTT. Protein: CASSVGTSGSTDTQYF. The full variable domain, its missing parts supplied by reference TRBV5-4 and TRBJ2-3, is ETGVTQSPTHLIKTRGQQVTLRCSSQSGHNTVSWYQQALGQGPQFIFQYYREEENGRGNFPPRFSGLQFPNYSSELNVNALELDDSALYLCASSVGTSGSTDTQYFGPGTRLTVL.

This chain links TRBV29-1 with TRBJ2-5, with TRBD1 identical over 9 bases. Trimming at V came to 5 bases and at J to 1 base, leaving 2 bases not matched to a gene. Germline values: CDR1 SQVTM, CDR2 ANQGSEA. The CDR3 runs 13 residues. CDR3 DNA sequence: TGCAGCGTTTGGACAGGGGCCCAAGAGACCCAGTACTTC. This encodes CSVWTGAQETQYF.

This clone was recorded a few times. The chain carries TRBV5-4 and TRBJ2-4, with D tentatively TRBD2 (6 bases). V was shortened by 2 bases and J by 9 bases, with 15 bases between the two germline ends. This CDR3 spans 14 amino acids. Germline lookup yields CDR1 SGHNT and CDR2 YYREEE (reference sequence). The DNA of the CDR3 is TGTGCCAGCAGCTTTTCCAGGGAGGAGGTCATTCAGTACTTC. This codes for CASSFSREEVIQYF. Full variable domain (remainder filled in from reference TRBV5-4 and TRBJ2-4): ETGVTQSPTHLIKTRGQQVTLRCSSQSGHNTVSWYQQALGQGPQFIFQYYREEENGRGNFPPRFSGLQFPNYSSELNVNALELDDSALYLCASSFSREEVIQYFGAGTRLSVL.

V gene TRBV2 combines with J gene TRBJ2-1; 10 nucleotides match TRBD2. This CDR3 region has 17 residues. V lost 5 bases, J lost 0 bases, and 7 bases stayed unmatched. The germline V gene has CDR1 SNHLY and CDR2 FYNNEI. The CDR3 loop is CASSPHSSGGSYNEQFF. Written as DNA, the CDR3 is TGTGCCAGCAGTCCCCACTCTAGCGGGGGCTCCTACAATGAGCAGTTCTTC.

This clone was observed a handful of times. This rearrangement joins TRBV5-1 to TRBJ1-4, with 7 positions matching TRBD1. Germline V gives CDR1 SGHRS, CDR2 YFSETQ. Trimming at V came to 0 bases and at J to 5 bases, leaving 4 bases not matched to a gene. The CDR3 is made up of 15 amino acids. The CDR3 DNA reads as TGCGCCAGCAGCTTGGTGGGACAGCCGAATGAAAAACTGTTTTTT. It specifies CASSLVGQPNEKLFF.

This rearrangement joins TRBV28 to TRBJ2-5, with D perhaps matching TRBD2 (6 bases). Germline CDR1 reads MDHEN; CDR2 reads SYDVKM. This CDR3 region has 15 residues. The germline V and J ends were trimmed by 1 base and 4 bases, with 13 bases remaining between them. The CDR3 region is CASSLYGGRRETQYF. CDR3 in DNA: TGTGCCAGCAGTTTATATGGAGGGCGACGAGAGACCCAGTACTTC.

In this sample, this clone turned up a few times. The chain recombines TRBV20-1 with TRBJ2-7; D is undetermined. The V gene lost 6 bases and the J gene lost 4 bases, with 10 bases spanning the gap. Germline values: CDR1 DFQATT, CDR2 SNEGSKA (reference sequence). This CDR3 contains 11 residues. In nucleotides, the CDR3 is TGCAGTGCCCTTCCGGAGTACGAGCAGTACTTC. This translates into CSALPEYEQYF.

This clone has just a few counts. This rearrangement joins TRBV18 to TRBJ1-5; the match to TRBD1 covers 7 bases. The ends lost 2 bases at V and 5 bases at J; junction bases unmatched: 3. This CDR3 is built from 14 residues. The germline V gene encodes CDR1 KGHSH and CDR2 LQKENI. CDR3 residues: CASSPKQGDQPQHF. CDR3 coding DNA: TGTGCCAGCTCACCAAAGCAGGGGGATCAGCCCCAGCATTTT.

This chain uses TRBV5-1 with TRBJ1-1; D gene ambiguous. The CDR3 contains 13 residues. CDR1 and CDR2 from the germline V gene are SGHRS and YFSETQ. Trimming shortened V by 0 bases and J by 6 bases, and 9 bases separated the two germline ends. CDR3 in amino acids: CASSLEPGAEAFF. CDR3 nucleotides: TGCGCCAGCAGCTTGGAACCCGGGGCTGAAGCTTTCTTT.

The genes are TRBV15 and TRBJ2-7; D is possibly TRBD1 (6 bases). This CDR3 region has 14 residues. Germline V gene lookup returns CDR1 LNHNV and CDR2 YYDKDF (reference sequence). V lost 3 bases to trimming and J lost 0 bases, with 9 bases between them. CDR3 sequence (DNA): TGTGCCACCAGCAGCCGGGACACCTCCTACGAGCAGTACTTC. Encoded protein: CATSSRDTSYEQYF. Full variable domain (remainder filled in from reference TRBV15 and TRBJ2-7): DAMVIQNPRYQVTQFGKPVTLSCSQTLNHNVMYWYQQKSSQAPKLLFHYYDKDFNNEADTPDNFQSRRPNTSFCFLDIRSPGLGDTAMYLCATSSRDTSYEQYFGPGTRLTVT.

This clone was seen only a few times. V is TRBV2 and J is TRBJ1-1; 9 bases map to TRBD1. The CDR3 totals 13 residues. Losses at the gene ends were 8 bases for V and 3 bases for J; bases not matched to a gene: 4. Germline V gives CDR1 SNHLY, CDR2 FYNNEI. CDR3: CASERQGDTEAFF. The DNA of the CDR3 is TGTGCCAGCGAGCGACAGGGGGACACTGAAGCTTTCTTT.

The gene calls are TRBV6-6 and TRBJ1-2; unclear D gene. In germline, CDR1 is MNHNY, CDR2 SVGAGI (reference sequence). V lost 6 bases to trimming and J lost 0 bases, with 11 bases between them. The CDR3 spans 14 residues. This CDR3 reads CASRTSGSNYGYTF. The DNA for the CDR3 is TGTGCCAGCAGAACCTCGGGGTCTAACTATGGCTACACCTTC.

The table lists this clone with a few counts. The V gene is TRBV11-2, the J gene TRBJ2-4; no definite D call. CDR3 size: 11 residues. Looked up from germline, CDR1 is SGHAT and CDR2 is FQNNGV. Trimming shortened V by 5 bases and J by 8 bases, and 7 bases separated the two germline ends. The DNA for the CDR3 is TGTGCCAGCAGCCTGCAGGACATTCAGTACTTC. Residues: CASSLQDIQYF.

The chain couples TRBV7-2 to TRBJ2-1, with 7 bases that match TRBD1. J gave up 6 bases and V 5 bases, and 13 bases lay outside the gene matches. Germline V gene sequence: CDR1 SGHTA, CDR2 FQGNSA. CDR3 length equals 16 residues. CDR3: CASSPSGTVALNEQFF. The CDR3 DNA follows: TGTGCCAGCAGCCCGTCCGGGACAGTTGCCCTCAATGAGCAGTTCTTC.

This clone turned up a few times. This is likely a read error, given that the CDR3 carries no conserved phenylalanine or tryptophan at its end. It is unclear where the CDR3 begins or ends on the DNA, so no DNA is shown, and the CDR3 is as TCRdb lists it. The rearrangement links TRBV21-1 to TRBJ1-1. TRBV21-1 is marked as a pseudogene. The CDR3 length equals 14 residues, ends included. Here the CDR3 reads CASSSSSGRDRVLL.

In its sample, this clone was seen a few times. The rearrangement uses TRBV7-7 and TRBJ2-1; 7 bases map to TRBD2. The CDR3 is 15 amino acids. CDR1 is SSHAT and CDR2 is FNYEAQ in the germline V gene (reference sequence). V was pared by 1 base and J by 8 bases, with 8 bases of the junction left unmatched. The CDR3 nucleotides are TGTGCCAGCAGCTTAGACCGTGCGGGAGAGGATGAGCAGTTCTTC. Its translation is CASSLDRAGEDEQFF. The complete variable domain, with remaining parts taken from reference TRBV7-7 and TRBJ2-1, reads GAGVSQSPRYKVTKRGQDVTLRCDPISSHATLYWYQQALGQGPEFLTYFNYEAQPDKSGLPSDRFSAERPEGSISTLTIQRTEQRDSAMYRCASSLDRAGEDEQFFGPGTRLTVL.

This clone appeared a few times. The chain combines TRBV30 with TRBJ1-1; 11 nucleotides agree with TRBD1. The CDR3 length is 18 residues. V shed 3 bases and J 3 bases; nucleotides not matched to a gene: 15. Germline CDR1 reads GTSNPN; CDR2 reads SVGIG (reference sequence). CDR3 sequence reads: CAWSPRGTGGRRYTEAFF. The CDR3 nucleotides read TGTGCCTGGAGCCCCAGGGGGACAGGGGGACGCAGGTACACTGAAGCTTTCTTT.

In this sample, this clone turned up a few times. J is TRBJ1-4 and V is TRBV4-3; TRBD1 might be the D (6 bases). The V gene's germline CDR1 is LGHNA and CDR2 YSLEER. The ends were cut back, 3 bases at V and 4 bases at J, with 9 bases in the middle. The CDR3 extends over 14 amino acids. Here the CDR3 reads CASSHQGNNEKLFF. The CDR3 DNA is TGCGCCAGCAGCCATCAGGGGAATAATGAAAAACTGTTTTTT.

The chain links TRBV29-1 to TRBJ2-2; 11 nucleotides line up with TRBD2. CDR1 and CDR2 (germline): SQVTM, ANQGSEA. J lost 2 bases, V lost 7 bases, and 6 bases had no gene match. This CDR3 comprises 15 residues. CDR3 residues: CSARTSGSNTGELFF. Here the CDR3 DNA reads TGCAGCGCCCGGACTAGCGGGTCCAACACCGGGGAGCTGTTTTTT.

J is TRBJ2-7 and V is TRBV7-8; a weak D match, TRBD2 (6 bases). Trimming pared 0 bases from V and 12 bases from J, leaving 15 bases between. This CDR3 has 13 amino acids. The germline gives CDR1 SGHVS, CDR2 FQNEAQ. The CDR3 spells CASSLAGSREWYF. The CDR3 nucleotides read TGTGCCAGCAGCTTAGCCGGGAGCCGGGAATGGTACTTC.

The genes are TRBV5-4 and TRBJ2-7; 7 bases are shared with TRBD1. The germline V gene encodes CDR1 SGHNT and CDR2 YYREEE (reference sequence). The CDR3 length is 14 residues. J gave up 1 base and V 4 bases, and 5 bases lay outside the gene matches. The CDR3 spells CASSRRQGSYEQYF. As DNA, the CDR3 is TGTGCCAGCAGCAGGCGACAGGGATCCTACGAGCAGTACTTC. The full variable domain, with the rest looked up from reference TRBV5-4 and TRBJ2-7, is ETGVTQSPTHLIKTRGQQVTLRCSSQSGHNTVSWYQQALGQGPQFIFQYYREEENGRGNFPPRFSGLQFPNYSSELNVNALELDDSALYLCASSRRQGSYEQYFGPGTRLTVT.